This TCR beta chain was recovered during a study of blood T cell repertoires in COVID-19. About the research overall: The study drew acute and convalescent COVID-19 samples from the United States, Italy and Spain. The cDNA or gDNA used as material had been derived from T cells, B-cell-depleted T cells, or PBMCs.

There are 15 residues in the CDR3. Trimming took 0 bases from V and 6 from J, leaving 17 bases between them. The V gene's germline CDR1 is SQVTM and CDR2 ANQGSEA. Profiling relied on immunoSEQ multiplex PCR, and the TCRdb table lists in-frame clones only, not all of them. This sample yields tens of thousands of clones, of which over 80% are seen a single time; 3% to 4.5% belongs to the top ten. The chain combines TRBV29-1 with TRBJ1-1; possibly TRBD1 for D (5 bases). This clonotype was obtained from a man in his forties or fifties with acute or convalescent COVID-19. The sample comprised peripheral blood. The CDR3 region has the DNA TGCAGCGTTGAAGATCGAGGGGTCTGGGGGGCTGAAGCTTTCTTT. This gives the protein CSVEDRGVWGAEAFF.